The present T cell receptor (beta chain) was sequenced within a study of blood T cell repertoires in COVID-19. Looking at the study overall: The United States, Italy and Spain provided the acute and convalescent COVID-19 samples.

Recruits, aged about 18 to 100 years, lived in under 25 US areas. This clone was found a few times. The ends lost 2 bases at V and 2 bases at J; junction bases unmatched: 15. The CDR3 is 19 amino acids. Germline assignment: CDR1 MDHEN and CDR2 SYDVKM. Source study methods: Nucleated cell number was recorded as an estimate derived from reference gene primer amplification. Method: immunoSEQ multiplex PCR; TCRdb's copy keeps in-frame clones and lacks some. V and J calls plus clone size are reproduced from that table; the DNA served to infer D and trimming. The repertoire consists of 300,000 to 350,000 clones, with 80% to 90% occurring once and the leading ten covering about 5%.

Sequenced material: PBMCs or T cells enriched from blood (not recorded which). V and J are TRBV28 and TRBJ1-5, with 7 bases aligning to TRBD1. This TCR derives from a man aged 30-40 years who had recovered from COVID-19. CDR3 sequence reads: CASSLRGYRGPRGNQPQHF. CDR3 DNA sequence: TGTGCCAGCAGTTTACGAGGATACAGGGGCCCCAGGGGCAATCAGCCCCAGCATTTT.